This T cell receptor beta chain appears in the sequencing data of a study of cytomegalovirus exposure and HLA in healthy donors. The CDR3 runs 14 residues. Germline assignment: CDR1 MNHEY and CDR2 SMNVEV (reference sequence). The V and J ends lost 4 bases and 6 bases, in that order; junction bases with no gene match: 4. In the PCR, 60 Vbeta and 13 Jbeta primers were used. This table comes from immunoSEQ multiplex PCR, and its TCRdb copy is limited to in-frame clones, with some not included. In the table there are 64,000 or so clones, 70% of which are singletons. The sequencing sample was made of PBMCs. The receptor's source is a woman aged 45 to 65 in good health and CMV-seropositive. The chain uses TRBV27 and TRBJ2-4, with TRBD1 identical over 9 bases. CDR3 amino acids: CASSSGQGTNIQYF. The CDR3 nucleotides are TGTGCCAGCAGTTCAGGACAGGGGACAAACATTCAGTACTTC.